This T cell receptor delta chain was sequenced in a study of gamma-delta T cells after stem cell transplantation. This clone has a handful of counts. V was clipped by 5 bases and J by 0 bases, with 15 bases between them. CDR1 GEAIGNYY and CDR2 EKD come from the germline V gene. The CDR3 has 15 amino acids. TCRdb reran clone calling via CATT on the RT-PCR reads. Here the sample spans under 8,500 delta-chain clones, roughly 25% being singletons. The sequence derives from a human donor. It is not recorded whose cells these are; they may come from a transplant donor. The genes are TRDV2 and TRDJ1; no firm D call. The specimen sequenced was gamma-delta T cells. CDR3 residues: CACVALIPYTDKLIF. In DNA form, the CDR3 reads TGTGCCTGTGTCGCACTTATTCCGTACACCGATAAACTCATCTTT.